This T cell receptor (beta chain) was documented in a study of cytomegalovirus exposure and HLA in healthy donors. Overall study findings and caveats: Later analysis placed DRB1 highest and HLA-C lowest in TCR association rates, which differed by HLA locus. Analysis performed later showed TCR beta chains linked to HLA being more clonally expanded than equally common others. In a later analysis, TCR beta V- and J-gene trimming showed a link to a missense DCLRE1C variant.

Germline loops: CDR1 SGDLS, CDR2 YYNGEE. V was clipped by 0 bases and J by 3 bases; unmatched bases: 6. The CDR3 has 16 residues. Use of 60 Vbeta and 13 Jbeta primers characterized the PCR. Sequenced by immunoSEQ multiplex PCR; TCRdb stores in-frame clones only, minus some. The sample lists about 180,000 clones, over 65% occurring once. To note about this clone: The antigen is unknown.

V usage is TRBV9 and J usage is TRBJ2-3; 8 bases align to TRBD2. Sequenced input: PBMCs. This clonotype was sampled from a woman in her sixties in good health and CMV-seropositive. Here the CDR3 reads CASSVASGGKTDTQYF. In DNA, the CDR3 is TGTGCCAGCAGCGTAGCCAGCGGGGGCAAAACAGATACGCAGTATTTT.